These 30 T cell receptor beta chains were all obtained from the same sample, sequenced in a study of human T cells and chemical hapten exposure. Time point given: patch test 3, about 24 weeks after DPC sensitization. The treatment is: therapeutic diphenylcyclopropenone sensitization with weekly scalp DPC. From the RACE reads, TCRdb called clonotypes with MiXCR, one entry per CDR3 protein. The table shows roughly 200,000 distinct CDR3 sequences, with around a quarter occurring only once. The sample was whole blood, taken in connection with sensitization to the hapten diphenylcyclopropenone (DPC). All receptors derive from a woman between 40 and 50 years old with alopecia areata. Some clones in this sample may be carry-over from other donors' samples.

The chain uses TRBV29-1 and TRBJ2-7; 7 nucleotides align to TRBD1. The germline gives CDR1 SQVTM, CDR2 ANQGSEA. J gave up 6 bases and V 3 bases, and 8 bases lay outside the gene matches. This CDR3 spans 13 amino acids. In DNA form, the CDR3 reads TGCAGCGTTGATAGCCAGGGGGTAGGCGAGCAGTACTTC. Its translation is CSVDSQGVGEQYF.

The sample holds a few counts of this clonotype. The V call is TRBV4-3, the J call TRBJ2-1; possible D gene TRBD2, 5 bases. Germline CDR1 is LGHNA and CDR2 is YSLEER. This CDR3 spans 13 amino acids. Trimming shortened V by 0 bases and J by 7 bases, and 7 bases separated the two germline ends. DNA for the CDR3: TGCGCCAGCAGCCAAGACGGGGAGAATGAGCAGTTCTTC. It specifies CASSQDGENEQFF.

This clonotype appeared a few times. The V and J genes are TRBV20-1 and TRBJ1-5; a possible D gene is TRBD1 (6 bases). From germline, CDR1 is DFQATT and CDR2 SNEGSKA (reference sequence). The V and J ends lost 2 bases and 6 bases respectively, with 11 bases between them. The CDR3 has 13 amino acids. CDR3 sequence: CSARRGLGQPQHF. CDR3 DNA sequence: TGCAGTGCTAGAAGGGGGTTGGGTCAGCCCCAGCATTTT.

At least ten counts were recorded for this clonotype. The CDR3 bases are TGTGCCAGCAGCGCCTACCCCACGACAGGGGAAAATCAGCCCCAGCATTTT. Translation: CASSAYPTTGENQPQHF. The chain carries TRBV9 and TRBJ1-5; 8 bases line up with TRBD1. Losses at the gene ends were 3 bases for V and 4 bases for J; bases not matched to a gene: 12. This CDR3 has 17 residues. Germline lookup yields CDR1 SGDLS and CDR2 YYNGEE. Variable domain in full (rest from reference TRBV9 and TRBJ1-5): DSGVTQTPKHLITATGQRVTLRCSPRSGDLSVYWYQQSLDQGLQFLIQYYNGEERAKGNILERFSAQQFPDLHSELNLSSLELGDSALYFCASSAYPTTGENQPQHFGDGTRLSIL.

The chain has TRBV24-1 and TRBJ2-1; weak D call: TRBD1 (6 bases). The CDR3 spans 14 residues. Per the germline V gene, CDR1 is KGHDR and CDR2 is SFDVKD. V was pared by 5 bases and J by 3 bases, with 10 bases between. CDR3 sequence: CATSGRGNYNEQFF. The CDR3 nucleotides are TGTGCCACCAGTGGCAGGGGAAACTACAATGAGCAGTTCTTC.

Many counts were recorded for this clonotype. The V call is TRBV7-9, the J call TRBJ1-6; weak D call: TRBD1 (6 bases). The CDR3 length is 16 residues. Germline values: CDR1 SEHNR, CDR2 FQNEAQ (reference sequence). V was clipped by 4 bases and J by 7 bases, with 17 bases between them. The CDR3 DNA sequence: TGTGCCAGCAGCTCGGGGAGAACAGGGAAAAATTCACCCCTCCACTTT. Residues: CASSSGRTGKNSPLHF.

This clonotype was seen more than once but under ten times. V is TRBV7-9 and J is TRBJ1-2; D is unresolved. This CDR3 contains 11 residues. V lost 3 bases to trimming and J lost 7 bases, with 6 bases between them. CDR1 SEHNR and CDR2 FQNEAQ come from the germline V gene (reference sequence). The CDR3: CASSFTGGYTF. In DNA form, the CDR3 reads TGTGCCAGCAGCTTCACGGGTGGCTACACCTTC.

The chain uses TRBV7-9 and TRBJ2-1, with D perhaps TRBD2 (6 bases). The CDR3 extends over 15 amino acids. Trimming took off 3 bases at V and 6 bases at J, with 15 bases between the two ends. Germline lookup yields CDR1 SEHNR and CDR2 FQNEAQ (reference sequence). The CDR3 region is CASSFPLAKGNEQFF. CDR3 nucleotide sequence: TGTGCCAGCAGCTTCCCCCTAGCGAAAGGCAATGAGCAGTTCTTC.

This chain joins TRBV5-5 and TRBJ1-1; D is undetermined. The CDR3 has 11 amino acids. Germline CDR1 SGHKS, CDR2 YYEKEE (reference sequence). V gave up 4 bases and J gave up 7 bases, with 8 bases separating them. The CDR3 nucleotides are TGTGCCAGCAGCATACGGGATGAAGCTTTCTTT. It yields the protein CASSIRDEAFF.

The chain recombines TRBV28 with TRBJ1-1; D call uncertain. Germline V gene data show CDR1 as MDHEN and CDR2 as SYDVKM. The CDR3 covers 12 residues. The ends were cut back, 3 bases at V and 3 bases at J, with 5 bases in the middle. The CDR3 coding sequence is TGTGCCAGCAGTTTCTATGACACTGAAGCTTTCTTT. Translated, it gives CASSFYDTEAFF.

This clonotype showed up just a few times. This rearrangement joins TRBV28 to TRBJ2-7, with D maybe TRBD1 (5 bases). Per the germline V gene, CDR1 is MDHEN and CDR2 is SYDVKM. Between the trimmed V and J ends, which lost 2 bases and 0 bases, there was a span of 5 bases. This CDR3 spans 13 amino acids. CDR3 protein: CASSLGHSYEQYF. The DNA for the CDR3 is TGTGCCAGCAGTTTAGGACACTCCTACGAGCAGTACTTC.

Only a few counts were recorded for this clonotype. The J gene is TRBJ1-1, the V gene TRBV15; 8 nucleotides match TRBD1. In germline, CDR1 is LNHNV, CDR2 YYDKDF (reference sequence). With 0 bases clipped from V and 2 bases from J, the junction kept 5 bases outside the gene matches. The CDR3 is 16 residues long. CDR3 nucleotides: TGTGCCACCAGCAGAGATGGGACAGGAGTCAACACTGAAGCTTTCTTT. Its translation: CATSRDGTGVNTEAFF.

This clonotype has only a few counts. The chain recombines TRBV28 with TRBJ2-2; D is perhaps TRBD1 or TRBD2 (5 bases each). The CDR3 totals 15 residues. In germline, CDR1 is MDHEN, CDR2 SYDVKM. Trimming removed 11 bases from V and 0 bases from J, with 16 bases in between. The CDR3 DNA sequence: TGTGCCGCAAATCCCGGGACGACGAACACCGGGGAGCTGTTTTTT. It specifies CAANPGTTNTGELFF.

V usage is TRBV29-1 and J usage is TRBJ2-6; no clear D gene. Germline-derived CDR1 and CDR2 are SQVTM and ANQGSEA. The V and J ends lost 1 base and 2 bases respectively, with 0 bases between them. The CDR3 is made up of 12 amino acids. The CDR3 DNA is TGCAGCGTTGAAGCTGGGGCCAACGTCCTGACTTTC. It codes for CSVEAGANVLTF. Using reference TRBV29-1 and TRBJ2-6 for the parts outside the CDR3, the full variable domain is SAVISQKPSRDICQRGTSLTIQCQVDSQVTMMFWYRQQPGQSLTLIATANQGSEATYESGFVIDKFPISRPNLTFSTLTVSNMSPEDSSIYLCSVEAGANVLTFGAGSRLTVL.

The V call is TRBV4-2, the J call TRBJ1-2; D may be TRBD1 (6 bases). The V gene's germline CDR1 is LGHNA and CDR2 YNFKEQ. Trimming left V 0 bases short and J 3 bases short, with 20 bases between. CDR3 length: 18 residues. CDR3 sequence: CASSQEQGFAHGDYGYTF. DNA of the CDR3: TGTGCCAGCAGCCAAGAACAGGGCTTTGCCCATGGGGACTATGGCTACACCTTC.

In this sample, this clonotype turned up many times. The chain links TRBV6-6 to TRBJ2-5; TRBD1 aligns across 8 bases. Germline CDR1 reads MNHNY; CDR2 reads SVGAGI (reference sequence). With 6 bases clipped from V and 3 bases from J, the junction kept 3 bases outside the gene matches. The CDR3 runs 13 residues. CDR3 sequence: CASRTTGEETQYF. The CDR3, as DNA: TGTGCCAGCAGGACGACAGGGGAAGAGACCCAGTACTTC.

This clonotype occurred many times. This chain uses TRBV9 with TRBJ1-1; D might be TRBD1 (6 bases). In germline, CDR1 is SGDLS, CDR2 YYNGEE. V was clipped by 4 bases and J by 3 bases, with 16 bases between them. There are 15 residues in the CDR3. This CDR3 reads CASSSQPGQHTEAFF. In nucleotides, the CDR3 is TGTGCCAGCAGCTCCCAACCGGGACAACACACTGAAGCTTTCTTT.

The chain is built from TRBV28 and TRBJ2-3; 8 bases are shared with TRBD2. V trimming: 5 bases; J trimming: 6 bases; junction bases outside the gene matches: 10. The CDR3 has 15 amino acids. CDR1 is MDHEN, CDR2 SYDVKM, per germline. The CDR3 sequence is CASSPFSGNMDTQYF. CDR3 DNA: TGTGCCAGCAGTCCGTTTAGCGGGAATATGGATACGCAGTATTTT.

The chain employs TRBV28 and TRBJ2-2; 12 bases agree with TRBD2. V lost 2 bases to trimming and J lost 6 bases; unmatched junction nucleotides: 10. Germline V gene lookup returns CDR1 MDHEN and CDR2 SYDVKM. The CDR3 totals 18 residues. This chain's CDR3 is CASSLHPRASGRAGELFF. In DNA form, the CDR3 reads TGTGCCAGCAGTTTACACCCACGTGCTAGCGGGAGGGCCGGGGAGCTGTTTTTT. Full variable domain (rest looked up from reference TRBV28 and TRBJ2-2): DVKVTQSSRYLVKRTGEKVFLECVQDMDHENMFWYRQDPGLGLRLIYFSYDVKMKEKGDIPEGYSVSREKKERFSLILESASTNQTSMYLCASSLHPRASGRAGELFFGEGSRLTVL.

CDR3 bases: TGTGCCAGCAGCACAGGGGCGGGCACTGAAGCTTTCTTT. Translation gives CASSTGAGTEAFF. This sequence joins TRBV3-1 and TRBJ1-1; 7 positions agree with TRBD1. Trimming at V came to 5 bases and at J to 4 bases, leaving 4 bases not matched to a gene. Germline V gene sequence: CDR1 LGHDT, CDR2 YNNKEL (reference sequence). This CDR3 is 13 amino acids long.

The rearrangement uses TRBV6-5 and TRBJ2-1; 12 bases align to TRBD2. This CDR3 contains 15 residues. V dropped 5 bases and J dropped 8; count of bases not matched to a gene: 7. CDR1 is MNHEY, CDR2 SVGAGI, per germline. CDR3 amino acids: CASSALAGGLHEQFF. The CDR3, as DNA: TGTGCCAGCAGTGCTCTAGCGGGAGGGCTTCATGAGCAGTTCTTC.

The chain has TRBV7-9 and TRBJ1-6; D not resolved. The CDR3 contains 14 residues. The ends were cut back, 2 bases at V and 10 bases at J, with 12 bases in the middle. Germline V lookup: CDR1 SEHNR, CDR2 FQNEAQ (reference sequence). CDR3 amino acids: CASSLILIGSPLHF. The CDR3 DNA reads as TGTGCCAGCAGCTTAATTCTCATAGGATCACCCCTCCACTTT.

The chain recombines TRBV6-5 with TRBJ1-5, with D unclear. V lost 3 bases and J lost 4, with 7 bases in between. Germline CDR1 reads MNHEY; CDR2 reads SVGAGI. This CDR3 contains 13 residues. CDR3 region: CASSYSVNQPQHF. The CDR3 nucleotides are TGTGCCAGCAGTTATTCGGTTAATCAGCCCCAGCATTTT.

The V and J genes are TRBV5-1 and TRBJ2-5, with 7 bases that match TRBD1. Per the germline V gene, CDR1 is SGHRS and CDR2 is YFSETQ. V trimming: 7 bases; J trimming: 1 base; junction bases outside the gene matches: 4. The CDR3 contains 13 residues. CDR3 region: CASGGDSQETQYF. DNA of the CDR3: TGCGCCAGCGGTGGGGACAGCCAAGAGACCCAGTACTTC.

Ten or more counts support this clonotype. This chain uses TRBV20-1 with TRBJ2-7; D possibly matches TRBD1 or TRBD2 (5 bases each). Germline V lookup: CDR1 DFQATT, CDR2 SNEGSKA (reference sequence). V was trimmed by 6 bases and J by 2 bases, leaving 20 bases between them. CDR3 length: 15 amino acids. The DNA for the CDR3 is TGCAGTGCCGCCACGGGACGTCGAATCCCCTACGAGCAGTACTTC. Protein: CSAATGRRIPYEQYF.

The CDR3 DNA follows: TGTGCCAGCACGTATCCACGGAACACTGAAGCTTTCTTT. Translating gives CASTYPRNTEAFF. The chain links TRBV28 to TRBJ1-1; no clear D. CDR1 is MDHEN, CDR2 SYDVKM, per germline. CDR3 length equals 13 residues. The ends were cut back, 7 bases at V and 1 base at J, with 10 bases in the middle.

This clonotype showed up just a few times. This rearrangement joins TRBV20-1 to TRBJ2-7; possibly TRBD2 for D (5 bases). The ends were cut back, 0 bases at V and 0 bases at J, with 12 bases in the middle. The germline V gene encodes CDR1 DFQATT and CDR2 SNEGSKA (reference sequence). The CDR3 runs 15 residues. This CDR3 reads CSARDRASGSYEQYF. CDR3 nucleotide sequence: TGCAGTGCTAGAGATCGGGCCAGCGGCTCCTACGAGCAGTACTTC.

This clonotype has a handful of counts. J is TRBJ2-3 and V is TRBV4-1; 10 positions match TRBD2. V lost 3 bases and J lost 5; bases outside the gene matches: 8. CDR1 and CDR2 (germline): MGHRA, YSYEKL. The CDR3 is 16 residues long. The DNA of the CDR3 is TGCGCCAGCAGCCATCCTAGCGGGAGTTTGGAAGATACGCAGTATTTT. This encodes CASSHPSGSLEDTQYF.

This clonotype was detected a few times. This chain links TRBV7-3 with TRBJ2-2; D is uncertain. The CDR3 contains 13 residues. Trimming left V 8 bases short and J 4 bases short, with 11 bases between. The germline CDR1 and CDR2 sequences are SGHTA and FQGTGA. CDR3 bases: TGTGCCAGCGGATTACCCAGCACCGGGGAGCTGTTTTTT. It yields the protein CASGLPSTGELFF.

This clonotype was seen a few times. The chain is built from TRBV6-5 and TRBJ1-6; possible D gene TRBD1, 5 bases. Trimming removed 7 bases from V and 4 bases from J, with 11 bases in between. Germline CDR1 is MNHEY and CDR2 is SVGAGI. The CDR3 runs to 14 residues. CDR3 nucleotides: TGTGCCAGCACTCTGGACATTTATAATTCACCCCTCCACTTT. Translating gives CASTLDIYNSPLHF.